These 6 T cell receptor beta chains were sequenced from one sample in a study of identical twins. In TCRdb, the 5' RACE reads were re-called with MiXCR into one record per CDR3 protein. Counted here are approximately 470,000 distinct CDR3 sequences, 11% to 15% occurring once; the ten biggest clones make up around 0.52%. In addition, the sample was reused for a study of yellow fever vaccine responses in identical twins.

Sequenced sample: CD4+ T cells sorted from blood. All receptors derive from a woman aged 18 to 35 in good health.

A few counts support this clonotype. The J gene is TRBJ1-5, the V gene TRBV28, with unresolved D. Trimming shortened V by 9 bases and J by 1 base, and 13 bases separated the two germline ends. In germline, CDR1 is MDHEN, CDR2 SYDVKM. The CDR3 is made up of 14 amino acids. The DNA of the CDR3 is TGTGCCAGTTCGACCCCTACCAGCAATCAGCCCCAGCATTTT. Translation: CASSTPTSNQPQHF.

This clonotype was recorded a few times. The chain is built from TRBV20-1 and TRBJ2-5; no reliable D call. CDR3 size: 10 residues. Trimming took 5 bases from V and 3 from J, leaving 4 bases between them. CDR1 DFQATT and CDR2 SNEGSKA come from the germline V gene (reference sequence). In nucleotides, the CDR3 is TGCAGTGCTTCCAAAGAGACCCAGTACTTC. This encodes CSASKETQYF.

The genes are TRBV11-2 and TRBJ2-2, with D possibly being TRBD1 (5 bases). Per germline, CDR1 SGHAT and CDR2 FQNNGV. The ends were cut back, 5 bases at V and 6 bases at J, with 10 bases in the middle. This CDR3 comprises 13 residues. The CDR3 nucleotides read TGTGCCAGCAGCACCCAGGGATCCGGGGAGCTGTTTTTT. Protein: CASSTQGSGELFF.

This clonotype was seen ten or more times. The chain joins TRBV28 to TRBJ2-3; 11 bases line up with TRBD2. CDR3 length: 16 amino acids. The ends lost 4 bases at V and 3 bases at J; junction bases unmatched: 6. The V gene's germline CDR1 is MDHEN and CDR2 SYDVKM. CDR3 in DNA: TGTGCCAGCAGTTCGGATAGCGGGAGGGTAACAGATACGCAGTATTTT. Its protein product is CASSSDSGRVTDTQYF. Complete variable domain (other parts from reference TRBV28 and TRBJ2-3): DVKVTQSSRYLVKRTGEKVFLECVQDMDHENMFWYRQDPGLGLRLIYFSYDVKMKEKGDIPEGYSVSREKKERFSLILESASTNQTSMYLCASSSDSGRVTDTQYFGPGTRLTVL.

This chain uses TRBV28 with TRBJ2-2; D remains ambiguous. V gave up 5 bases and J gave up 6 bases, with 13 bases separating them. The CDR3 has 14 residues. Germline CDR1 MDHEN, CDR2 SYDVKM. CDR3 bases: TGTGCCAGCAGTAGAGCCAGTCCGCCCGGGGAGCTGTTTTTT. It yields the protein CASSRASPPGELFF.

In this sample, this clonotype turned up many times. The chain is built from TRBV4-1 and TRBJ2-3; D is uncertain. There are 15 residues in the CDR3. Germline V gene data show CDR1 as MGHRA and CDR2 as YSYEKL. V lost 0 bases and J lost 0, with 7 bases in between. CDR3 protein: CASSQEDASTDTQYF. The CDR3 DNA reads TGCGCCAGCAGCCAAGAGGACGCGAGCACAGATACGCAGTATTTT.